This is a list of T cell receptor beta chains from one sample in a study of regulatory and conventional T cells in breast cancer. TCRdb ran MiXCR on the PCR reads and lists one entry per CDR3 protein. There are 9,500 to 11,000 distinct CDR3 sequences in the sample; about 34% occur only once, and 5.9% lies in the top ten. Sequenced sample: conventional T cells from blood. These receptors all come from a male donor in good health. Both conserved end residues are part of each CDR3.

j_call	v_call	cdr3_aa
TRBJ2-7	TRBV7-2	CASSPRAGTLEQYF
TRBJ1-5	TRBV30	CAWSPDRNQPQRF
TRBJ2-3	TRBV7-2	CASSSRVGSTDTQYF
TRBJ2-3	TRBV7-2	CASSLGRHVSTDTQYF
TRBJ1-2	TRBV4-3	CASSQTGTADYGYTF
TRBJ2-3	TRBV12-3/TRBV12-4	CASSLRGGGWQYF
TRBJ1-5	TRBV6-1	CASSEARYGAQHF
TRBJ2-5	TRBV7-9	CASTTQARETQYF
TRBJ1-3	TRBV7-9	CASSLEGGGFDAIYF
TRBJ2-7	TRBV6-5	CASSYSRDTYEQYF
TRBJ1-1	TRBV10-3	CAISEFPARGMNTEAFF
TRBJ1-4	TRBV14	CASSQATGNNEKLFF
TRBJ1-5	TRBV6-2/TRBV6-3	CASSTYQGSTRNQPQHF
TRBJ2-5	TRBV6-2/TRBV6-3	CASSLPLAMQETQYF
TRBJ1-1	TRBV29-1	CSVERNEAFF
TRBJ1-1	TRBV5-1	CASSSVPGTEAFF
TRBJ2-5	TRBV7-3	CASSLTAGQQETQYF
TRBJ2-1	TRBV29-1	CSVGGVSYNEQFF
TRBJ1-5	TRBV7-9	CASSPRQGGQPQHF
TRBJ2-5	TRBV3-1	CASSHSSGGTRETQYF
TRBJ2-3	TRBV3-1	CASSPGWGAPDTQYF
TRBJ1-5	TRBV6-6	CASSYQDQPQHF
TRBJ2-2	TRBV20-1	CSARSGVDTGELFF
TRBJ1-5	TRBV7-2	CASSLGPKGGLPQHF
TRBJ1-2	TRBV7-9	CASSLGQGSGYTF
TRBJ2-2	TRBV7-9	CASSSVVGELFF
TRBJ1-5	TRBV12-3/TRBV12-4	CASSLAINQPQHF
TRBJ2-3	TRBV5-1	CASSLGPSDDTQYF
TRBJ1-6	TRBV2	CASSVSGGTYNSPLHF
TRBJ1-1	TRBV6-2/TRBV6-3	CASSVQGNTEAFF
TRBJ1-2	TRBV7-2	CASSPDRDPGYTF
TRBJ1-4	TRBV20-1	CSAPFTSEKLFF
TRBJ2-7	TRBV7-2	CASSLMWSARNVYEQYF
TRBJ1-5	TRBV28	CASSGGTSQPQHF
TRBJ2-3	TRBV2	CASRQGVTDTQYF
TRBJ1-4	TRBV5-1	CASRGAGATNEKLLF
TRBJ1-1	TRBV6-2/TRBV6-3	CTSSPGTGHTEAFF